The 4 T cell receptor beta chains below were found in one sample sequenced in a study of T cell responses to AZD1222 COVID-19 vaccine. Clones were sequenced by immunoSEQ multiplex PCR, and TCRdb holds only the in-frame ones, with some missing. Among about 84,000 clones listed, roughly 89% were seen once. Sequencing was performed on peripheral blood, taken 28 days after the second AZD1222 dose. The receptors derive from an adult who received the AZD1222 COVID-19 vaccine.

The chain links TRBV5-4 to TRBJ1-2; no clear D gene. The CDR3 loop spans 13 amino acids. The germline V gene encodes CDR1 SGHNT and CDR2 YYREEE (reference sequence). Trimming left V 0 bases short and J 8 bases short, with 11 bases between. CDR3 DNA sequence: TGTGCCAGCAGCTTGGAGTCCGCTAGAGGCTACACCTTC. This gives the protein CASSLESARGYTF.

Only one count was recorded for this clone. The chain employs TRBV7-2 and TRBJ1-1; TRBD1 aligns across 7 bases. CDR3 length: 15 amino acids. The trim removed 4 bases at V and 1 base at J, leaving 6 bases unmatched. Germline values: CDR1 SGHTA, CDR2 FQGNSA. CDR3 region: CASSYRTGGNTEAFF. For the CDR3, the DNA is TGTGCCAGCAGCTATAGGACAGGCGGGAACACTGAAGCTTTCTTT. Filled out from reference TRBV7-2 and TRBJ1-1, the complete variable domain reads GAGVSQSPSNKVTEKGKDVELRCDPISGHTALYWYRQSLGQGLEFLIYFQGNSAPDKSGLPSDRFSAERTGGSVSTLTIQRTQQEDSAVYLCASSYRTGGNTEAFFGQGTRLTVV.

This clone appeared once. The chain has TRBV7-2 and TRBJ2-1; 10 bases fit TRBD2. V shed 3 bases, J shed 6 bases, and the junction held 5 bases outside the gene matches. The CDR3 loop spans 15 amino acids. Germline V gives CDR1 SGHTA, CDR2 FQGNSA. The CDR3 reads CASSFSGGTRNEQFF. The CDR3 coding sequence is TGTGCCAGCAGCTTTAGCGGGGGGACCCGCAATGAGCAGTTCTTC.

The chain has TRBV6-5 and TRBJ1-2; perhaps TRBD1 as D (5 bases). Germline V gene sequence: CDR1 MNHEY, CDR2 SVGAGI. CDR3 length: 13 amino acids. Trimming removed 6 bases from V and 4 bases from J, with 12 bases in between. The CDR3 DNA is TGTGCCAGCAGCCAACAGGAAACCTATGGCTACACCTTC. Translating it yields CASSQQETYGYTF.